This is a list of T cell receptor beta chains from one sample in a study of multiple sclerosis patients with progressive multifocal leukoencephalopathy. The repertoire was sequenced with immunoSEQ multiplex PCR; TCRdb's copy has only in-frame clones and lacks some. The repertoire holds over 25,000 clones, with approximately 84% as singletons. This specimen was PBMCs, taken from a patient treated with natalizumab. Source of these receptors: a human donor with progressive multifocal leukoencephalopathy. The CDR3 runs from the conserved cysteine through the conserved F or W. The order of the fields is clone size, V gene, D gene, J gene, CDR3 DNA, CDR3 protein. D genes are given only for firm matches. Not all rows give a size; the values are once, few, many and, for expanded clones, a class.

clone_size: .
v_call: TRBV29-1
d_call: .
j_call: TRBJ1-1
cdr3_nt: TGCAGCGTTGAAGGTCAAACGGTGAACACTGAAGCTTTCTTT
cdr3_aa: CSVEGQTVNTEAFF

clone_size: .
v_call: TRBV2
d_call: TRBD2
j_call: TRBJ2-2
cdr3_nt: TGTGCCGTGCCCGGGACTAGCGGGAGTTCTCGCACCGGGGAGCTGTTTTTT
cdr3_aa: CAVPGTSGSSRTGELFF

clone_size: .
v_call: TRBV4-3
d_call: TRBD1
j_call: TRBJ1-6
cdr3_nt: TGCGCCAGCAGCCATGCACAGGGGGCGAGTTCACCCCTCCACTTT
cdr3_aa: CASSHAQGASSPLHF

clone_size: .
v_call: TRBV19
d_call: TRBD1
j_call: TRBJ2-1
cdr3_nt: TGTGCCAGTAGTACGGGGACAGGGGGCAATGAGCAGTTCTTC
cdr3_aa: CASSTGTGGNEQFF

clone_size: .
v_call: TRBV5-6
d_call: .
j_call: TRBJ1-1
cdr3_nt: TGTGCCAGCAGCCCGGCCGGGGGGAGGAACACTGAAGCTTTCTTT
cdr3_aa: CASSPAGGRNTEAFF

clone_size: .
v_call: TRBV10-3
d_call: TRBD1
j_call: TRBJ1-4
cdr3_nt: TGTGCCATCAGTGAGTTCTACCCAGGACAGGGTATTAATGAAAAACTGTTTTTT
cdr3_aa: CAISEFYPGQGINEKLFF

clone_size: .
v_call: TRBV19
d_call: .
j_call: TRBJ1-5
cdr3_nt: TGTGCCAGTAGCGGGGTCAATCAGCCCCAGCATTTT
cdr3_aa: CASSGVNQPQHF

clone_size: few
v_call: TRBV6-5
d_call: .
j_call: TRBJ2-7
cdr3_nt: TGTGCCAGCAGTTCCCGGGGGCTACCCGGATACGAGCAGTACTTC
cdr3_aa: CASSSRGLPGYEQYF

clone_size: .
v_call: TRBV30
d_call: .
j_call: TRBJ2-5
cdr3_nt: TGTGCCTGGTCCGAGCGGGAGACCCAGTACTTC
cdr3_aa: CAWSERETQYF

clone_size: .
v_call: TRBV9
d_call: .
j_call: TRBJ1-1
cdr3_nt: TGTGCCAGCAGCCCCCAACGACAGAATCCTGAAGCTTTCTTT
cdr3_aa: CASSPQRQNPEAFF

clone_size: .
v_call: TRBV19
d_call: TRBD1
j_call: TRBJ2-1
cdr3_nt: TGTGCCAGTAGTAGAGACAGGGCTGAGTCCTACAATGAGCAGTTCTTC
cdr3_aa: CASSRDRAESYNEQFF

clone_size: .
v_call: TRBV19
d_call: TRBD1
j_call: TRBJ1-1
cdr3_nt: TGTGCCAGTAGTCCTTGGACAGGGGACACTGAAGCTTTCTTT
cdr3_aa: CASSPWTGDTEAFF

clone_size: .
v_call: TRBV4-3
d_call: .
j_call: TRBJ2-3
cdr3_nt: TGCGCCAGCAGCCAATATACGCATAGCCAGCCGCAGTATTTT
cdr3_aa: CASSQYTHSQPQYF

clone_size: .
v_call: TRBV6-6
d_call: TRBD1
j_call: TRBJ2-7
cdr3_nt: TGTGCCAGCAGTTACGAGGCCACAGGGGGCTCCTACGAGCAGTACTTC
cdr3_aa: CASSYEATGGSYEQYF

clone_size: .
v_call: TRBV10-1
d_call: TRBD2
j_call: TRBJ2-1
cdr3_nt: TGCGCCAGCAGTGAGTCGAGAAGGCCAAGGACTAGCGGACTTTACAATGAGCAGTTCTTC
cdr3_aa: CASSESRRPRTSGLYNEQFF

clone_size: few
v_call: TRBV6-4
d_call: TRBD2
j_call: TRBJ2-3
cdr3_nt: TGTGCCAGCAGTGACTCGGTAGCGGGAGGCACAGATACGCAGTATTTT
cdr3_aa: CASSDSVAGGTDTQYF

clone_size: few
v_call: TRBV6-5
d_call: .
j_call: TRBJ1-2
cdr3_nt: TGTGCCAGCACTAATGGGGCAGGGGATGGCTACACCTTC
cdr3_aa: CASTNGAGDGYTF

clone_size: .
v_call: TRBV30
d_call: .
j_call: TRBJ2-7
cdr3_nt: TGTGCCTGGAGTGTACAGGGAGGGGGCAGCTACGAGCAGTACTTC
cdr3_aa: CAWSVQGGGSYEQYF

clone_size: .
v_call: TRBV6-6
d_call: .
j_call: TRBJ2-7
cdr3_nt: TGTGCCAGCAGTAGGGACGGCTACTACGAGCAGTACTTC
cdr3_aa: CASSRDGYYEQYF

clone_size: few
v_call: TRBV25-1
d_call: .
j_call: TRBJ1-2
cdr3_nt: TGTGCCAGCAGTGAAACCGGGACCCTCGCAGGCTATGGCTACACCTTC
cdr3_aa: CASSETGTLAGYGYTF

clone_size: once
v_call: TRBV6-5
d_call: .
j_call: TRBJ2-7
cdr3_nt: TGTGCCAGCAGTGCTCAGGAGCAGGGGAAATACGAGCAGTACTTC
cdr3_aa: CASSAQEQGKYEQYF

clone_size: .
v_call: TRBV5-1
d_call: .
j_call: TRBJ2-7
cdr3_nt: TGCGCCAGCAGCTTGGGGTTCTCCTACGAGCAGTACTTC
cdr3_aa: CASSLGFSYEQYF

clone_size: .
v_call: TRBV6-6
d_call: TRBD1
j_call: TRBJ2-1
cdr3_nt: TGTGCCTCTGGGCCCGGGACAGGGGCCTACAATGAGCAGTTCTTC
cdr3_aa: CASGPGTGAYNEQFF